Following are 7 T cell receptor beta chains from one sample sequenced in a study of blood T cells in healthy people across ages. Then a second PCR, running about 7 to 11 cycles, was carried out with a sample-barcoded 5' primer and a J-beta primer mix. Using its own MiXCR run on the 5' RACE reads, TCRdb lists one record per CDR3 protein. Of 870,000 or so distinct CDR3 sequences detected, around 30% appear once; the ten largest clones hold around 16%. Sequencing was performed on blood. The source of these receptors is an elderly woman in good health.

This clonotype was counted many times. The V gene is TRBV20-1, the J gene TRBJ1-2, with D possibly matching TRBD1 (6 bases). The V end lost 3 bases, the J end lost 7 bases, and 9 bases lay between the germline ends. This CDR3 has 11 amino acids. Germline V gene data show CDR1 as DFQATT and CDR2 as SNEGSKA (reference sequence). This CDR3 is CSARGGAGYTF. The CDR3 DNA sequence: TGCAGTGCTAGGGGGGGCGCTGGCTACACCTTC.

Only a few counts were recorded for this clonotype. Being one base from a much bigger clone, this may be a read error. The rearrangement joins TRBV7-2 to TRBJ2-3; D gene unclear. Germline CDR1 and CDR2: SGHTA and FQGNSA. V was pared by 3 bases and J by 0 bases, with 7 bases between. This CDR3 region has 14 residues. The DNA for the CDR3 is TGTGCCAGCAGCTTGTTTTATAGCACAGATACGCAGTATTTT. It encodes CASSLFYSTDTQYF.

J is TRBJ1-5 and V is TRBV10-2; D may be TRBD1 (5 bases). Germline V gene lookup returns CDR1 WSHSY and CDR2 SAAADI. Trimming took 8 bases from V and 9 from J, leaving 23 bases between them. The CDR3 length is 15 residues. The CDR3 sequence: CASSTLGSGWLPQHF. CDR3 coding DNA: TGCGCCAGCTCAACGCTCGGTTCAGGGTGGTTGCCCCAGCATTTT.

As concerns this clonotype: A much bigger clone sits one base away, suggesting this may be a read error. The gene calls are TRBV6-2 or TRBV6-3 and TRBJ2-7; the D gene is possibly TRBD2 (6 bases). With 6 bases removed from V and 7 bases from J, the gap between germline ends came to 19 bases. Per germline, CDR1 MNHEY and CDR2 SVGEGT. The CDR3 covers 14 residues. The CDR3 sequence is CASRRPGLTEEQYF. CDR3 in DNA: TGTGCCAGCAGGCGGCCGGGACTTACGGAGGAGCAGTACTTC.

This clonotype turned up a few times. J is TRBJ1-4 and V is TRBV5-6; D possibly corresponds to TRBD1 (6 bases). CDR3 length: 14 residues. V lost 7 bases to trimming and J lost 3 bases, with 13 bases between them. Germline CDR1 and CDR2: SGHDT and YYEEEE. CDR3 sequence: CASGPTGSNEKLFF. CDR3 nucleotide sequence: TGTGCCAGCGGGCCCACAGGGTCTAATGAAAAACTGTTTTTT. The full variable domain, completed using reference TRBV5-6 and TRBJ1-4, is DAGVTQSPTHLIKTRGQQVTLRCSPKSGHDTVSWYQQALGQGPQFIFQYYEEEERQRGNFPDRFSGHQFPNYSSELNVNALLLGDSALYLCASGPTGSNEKLFFGSGTQLSVL.

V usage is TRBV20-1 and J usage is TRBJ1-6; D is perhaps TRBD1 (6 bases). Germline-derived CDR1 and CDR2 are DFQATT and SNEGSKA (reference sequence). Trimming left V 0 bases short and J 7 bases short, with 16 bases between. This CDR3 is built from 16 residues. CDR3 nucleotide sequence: TGCAGTGCTAGAGATGGGTTCCAGGGGCCAAATTCACCCCTCCACTTT. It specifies CSARDGFQGPNSPLHF.

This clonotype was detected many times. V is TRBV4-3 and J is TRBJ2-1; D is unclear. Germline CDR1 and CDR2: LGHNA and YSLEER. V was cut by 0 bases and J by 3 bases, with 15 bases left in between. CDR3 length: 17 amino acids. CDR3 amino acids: CASSQDHRGILYNEQFF. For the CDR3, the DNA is TGCGCCAGCAGCCAAGATCATCGTGGGATTCTCTACAATGAGCAGTTCTTC.